This T cell receptor beta chain was obtained from a study of siplizumab effects on memory and regulatory T cells. Whole-study findings and limits: Siplizumab caused a significant drop in alloreactive sequences traceable to unstimulated CD4+ memory cells. Relative to controls at 25% to 30%, mappable alloreactive CD4+ clones exhibited a mean Treg-derived proportion of approximately 70% with siplizumab.

Remarks on this clone: The antigen is undetermined.

Some clones are missing from TCRdb's copy, which holds only in-frame ones; the method was immunoSEQ multiplex PCR. The sample lists around 100,000 clones, more than 85% occurring once. Input material: CD4+ T cells sorted from blood. This TCR was sampled from a human donor in good health.

The CDR3 spells CASSFRRYTSSYEQYF. For the CDR3, the DNA is TGTGCCAGCAGTTTCCGACGGTATACCAGCTCCTACGAGCAGTACTTC. This chain connects TRBV6-5 to TRBJ2-7, with D uncertain. V gave up 4 bases and J gave up 0 bases, with 16 bases separating them. The CDR3 runs to 16 residues. Germline loops: CDR1 MNHEY, CDR2 SVGAGI.